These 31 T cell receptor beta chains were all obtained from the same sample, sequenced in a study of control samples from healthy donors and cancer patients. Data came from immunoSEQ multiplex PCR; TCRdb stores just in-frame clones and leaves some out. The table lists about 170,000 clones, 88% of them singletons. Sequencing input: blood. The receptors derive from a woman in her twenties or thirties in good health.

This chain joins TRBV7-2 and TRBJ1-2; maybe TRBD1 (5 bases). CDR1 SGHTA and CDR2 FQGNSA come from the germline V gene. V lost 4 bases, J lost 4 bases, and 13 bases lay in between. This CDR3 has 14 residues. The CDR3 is CASSSDLRGYGYTF. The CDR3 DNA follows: TGTGCCAGCAGCTCCGACTTGAGGGGCTATGGCTACACCTTC.

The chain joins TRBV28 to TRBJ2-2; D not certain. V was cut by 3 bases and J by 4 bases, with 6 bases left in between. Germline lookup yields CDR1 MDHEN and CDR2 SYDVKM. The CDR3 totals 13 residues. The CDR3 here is CASSFSSTGELFF. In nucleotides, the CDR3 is TGTGCCAGCAGTTTTTCAAGCACCGGGGAGCTGTTTTTT.

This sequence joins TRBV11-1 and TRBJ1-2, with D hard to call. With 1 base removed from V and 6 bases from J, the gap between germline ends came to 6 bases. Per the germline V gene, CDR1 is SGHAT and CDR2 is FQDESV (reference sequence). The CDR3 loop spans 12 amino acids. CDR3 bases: TGTGCCAGCAGCTTAGGACGCCATGGCTACACCTTC. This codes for CASSLGRHGYTF. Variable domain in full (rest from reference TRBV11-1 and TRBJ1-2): EAEVAQSPRYKITEKSQAVAFWCDPISGHATLYWYRQILGQGPELLVQFQDESVVDDSQLPKDRFSAERLKGVDSTLKIQPAELGDSAMYLCASSLGRHGYTFGSGTRLTVV.

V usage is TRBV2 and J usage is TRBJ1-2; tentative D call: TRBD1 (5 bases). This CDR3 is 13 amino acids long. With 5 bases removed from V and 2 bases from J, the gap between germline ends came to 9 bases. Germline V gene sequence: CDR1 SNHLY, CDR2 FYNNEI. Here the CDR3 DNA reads TGTGCCAGCAGTCAAGACAGCAACTATGGCTACACCTTC. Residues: CASSQDSNYGYTF.

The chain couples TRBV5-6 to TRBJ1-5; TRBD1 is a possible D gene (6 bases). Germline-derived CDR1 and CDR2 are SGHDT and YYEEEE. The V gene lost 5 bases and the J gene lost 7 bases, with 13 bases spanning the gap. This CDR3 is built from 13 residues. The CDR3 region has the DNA TGTGCCAGCAGTTATGACAGGACGCAGCCCCAGCATTTT. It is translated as CASSYDRTQPQHF.

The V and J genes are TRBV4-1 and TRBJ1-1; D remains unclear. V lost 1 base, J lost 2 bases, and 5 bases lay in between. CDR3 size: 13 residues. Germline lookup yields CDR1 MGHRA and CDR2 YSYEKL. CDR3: CASSQGANTEAFF. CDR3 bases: TGCGCCAGCAGCCAAGGAGCTAACACTGAAGCTTTCTTT.

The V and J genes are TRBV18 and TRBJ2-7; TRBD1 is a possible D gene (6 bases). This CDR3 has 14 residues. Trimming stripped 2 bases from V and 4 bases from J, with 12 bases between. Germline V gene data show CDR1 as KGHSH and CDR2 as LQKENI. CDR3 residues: CASSPTPDSYEQYV. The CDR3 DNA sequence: TGTGCCAGCTCACCAACTCCGGACAGTTACGAGCAGTACGTC.

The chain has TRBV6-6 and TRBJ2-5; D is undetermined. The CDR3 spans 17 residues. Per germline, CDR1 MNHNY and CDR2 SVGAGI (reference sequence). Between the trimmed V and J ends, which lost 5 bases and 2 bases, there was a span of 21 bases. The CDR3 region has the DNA TGTGCCAGCAGTCAGCAAGGCGTGGGCTTGGGACAAGAGACCCAGTACTTC. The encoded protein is CASSQQGVGLGQETQYF.

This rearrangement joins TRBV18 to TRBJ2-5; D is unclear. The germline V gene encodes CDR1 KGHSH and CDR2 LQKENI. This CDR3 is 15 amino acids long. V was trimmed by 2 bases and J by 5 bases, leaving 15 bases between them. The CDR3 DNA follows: TGTGCCAGCTCACCATTAGACACAGTTCTGGAGACCCAGTACTTC. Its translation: CASSPLDTVLETQYF.

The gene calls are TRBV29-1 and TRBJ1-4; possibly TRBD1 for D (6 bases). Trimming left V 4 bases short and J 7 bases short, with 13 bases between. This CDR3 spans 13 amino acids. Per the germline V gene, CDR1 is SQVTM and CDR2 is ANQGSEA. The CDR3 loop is CSVGGGAGEKLFF. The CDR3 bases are TGCAGCGTTGGTGGGGGCGCGGGTGAAAAACTGTTTTTT. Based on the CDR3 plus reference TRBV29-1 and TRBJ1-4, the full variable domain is SAVISQKPSRDICQRGTSLTIQCQVDSQVTMMFWYRQQPGQSLTLIATANQGSEATYESGFVIDKFPISRPNLTFSTLTVSNMSPEDSSIYLCSVGGGAGEKLFFGSGTQLSVL.

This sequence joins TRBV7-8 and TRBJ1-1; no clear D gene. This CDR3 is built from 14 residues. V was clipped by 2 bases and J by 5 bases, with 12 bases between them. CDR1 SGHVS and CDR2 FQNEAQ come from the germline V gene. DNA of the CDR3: TGTGCCAGCAGCTTACAGCGGGGAGGAACTGAAGCTTTCTTT. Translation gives CASSLQRGGTEAFF. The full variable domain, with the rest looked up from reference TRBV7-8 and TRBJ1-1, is GAGVSQSPRYKVAKRGQDVALRCDPISGHVSLFWYQQALGQGPEFLTYFQNEAQLDKSGLPSDRFFAERPEGSVSTLKIQRTQQEDSAVYLCASSLQRGGTEAFFGQGTRLTVV.

This CDR3 reads CATGRVGEQYF. The DNA of the CDR3 is TGTGCCACGGGAAGAGTTGGGGAGCAGTACTTC. This chain connects TRBV28 to TRBJ2-7; tentative D call: TRBD2 (5 bases). The CDR3 has 11 amino acids. The germline V gene has CDR1 MDHEN and CDR2 SYDVKM. Trimming removed 10 bases from V and 7 bases from J, with 14 bases in between. Looking up the rest from reference TRBV28 and TRBJ2-7 gives the full variable domain: DVKVTQSSRYLVKRTGEKVFLECVQDMDHENMFWYRQDPGLGLRLIYFSYDVKMKEKGDIPEGYSVSREKKERFSLILESASTNQTSMYLCATGRVGEQYFGPGTRLTVT.

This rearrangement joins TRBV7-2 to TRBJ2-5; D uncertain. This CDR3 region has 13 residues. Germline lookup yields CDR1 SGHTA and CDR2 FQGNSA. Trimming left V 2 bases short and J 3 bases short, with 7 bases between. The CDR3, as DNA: TGTGCCAGCAGCTTATTTGGAAAAGAGACCCAGTACTTC. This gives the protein CASSLFGKETQYF. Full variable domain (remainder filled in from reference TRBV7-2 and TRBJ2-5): GAGVSQSPSNKVTEKGKDVELRCDPISGHTALYWYRQSLGQGLEFLIYFQGNSAPDKSGLPSDRFSAERTGGSVSTLTIQRTQQEDSAVYLCASSLFGKETQYFGPGTRLLVL.

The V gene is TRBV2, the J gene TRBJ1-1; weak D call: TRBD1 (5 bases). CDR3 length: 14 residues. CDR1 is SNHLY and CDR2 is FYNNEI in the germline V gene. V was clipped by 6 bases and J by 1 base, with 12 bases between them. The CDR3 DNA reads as TGTGCCAGCAGGCAGGGTGGAAGGAACACTGAAGCTTTCTTT. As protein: CASRQGGRNTEAFF.

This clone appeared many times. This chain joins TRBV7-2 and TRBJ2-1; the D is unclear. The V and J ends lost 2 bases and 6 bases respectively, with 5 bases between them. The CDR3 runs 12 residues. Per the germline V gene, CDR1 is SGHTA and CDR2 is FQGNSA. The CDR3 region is CASSLNSNEQFF. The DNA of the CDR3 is TGTGCCAGCAGCTTAAACTCCAATGAGCAGTTCTTC.

The CDR3 is CASRWGGELFF. The CDR3 DNA reads TGTGCCAGTAGGTGGGGCGGGGAGCTGTTTTTT. The rearrangement links TRBV19 to TRBJ2-2; D remains ambiguous. CDR1 is LNHDA, CDR2 SQIVND, per germline (reference sequence). CDR3 size: 11 residues. The V gene lost 6 bases and the J gene lost 7 bases, with 6 bases spanning the gap. Drawing the rest from reference TRBV19 and TRBJ2-2, the complete variable domain is DGGITQSPKYLFRKEGQNVTLSCEQNLNHDAMYWYRQDPGQGLRLIYYSQIVNDFQKGDIAEGYSVSREKKESFPLTVTSAQKNPTAFYLCASRWGGELFFGEGSRLTVL.

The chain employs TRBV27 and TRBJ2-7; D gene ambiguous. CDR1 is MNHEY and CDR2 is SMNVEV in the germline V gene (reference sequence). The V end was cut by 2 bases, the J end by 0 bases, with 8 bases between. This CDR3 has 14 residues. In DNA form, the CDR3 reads TGTGCCAGCAGTTTAGGGTTGGGCTCCTACGAGCAGTACTTC. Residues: CASSLGLGSYEQYF.

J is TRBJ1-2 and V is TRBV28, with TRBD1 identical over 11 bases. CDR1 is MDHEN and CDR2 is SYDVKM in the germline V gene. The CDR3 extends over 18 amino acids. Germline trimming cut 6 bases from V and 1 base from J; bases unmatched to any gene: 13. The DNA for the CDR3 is TGTGCCAGCAGGCCTCCCCTCGGACAGGGGGCGGATAACTATGGCTACACCTTC. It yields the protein CASRPPLGQGADNYGYTF.

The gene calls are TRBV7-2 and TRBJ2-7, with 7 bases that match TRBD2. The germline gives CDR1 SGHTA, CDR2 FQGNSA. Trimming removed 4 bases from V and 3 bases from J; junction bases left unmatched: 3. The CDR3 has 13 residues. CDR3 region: CASSYGRVYEQYF. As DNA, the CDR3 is TGTGCCAGCAGCTATGGGAGGGTCTACGAGCAGTACTTC.

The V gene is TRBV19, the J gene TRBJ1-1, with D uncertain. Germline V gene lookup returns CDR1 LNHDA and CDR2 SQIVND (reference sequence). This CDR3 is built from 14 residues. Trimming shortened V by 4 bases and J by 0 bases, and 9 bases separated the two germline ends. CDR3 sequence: CASSTRRVNTEAFF. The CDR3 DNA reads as TGTGCCAGTAGTACCAGACGAGTGAACACTGAAGCTTTCTTT.

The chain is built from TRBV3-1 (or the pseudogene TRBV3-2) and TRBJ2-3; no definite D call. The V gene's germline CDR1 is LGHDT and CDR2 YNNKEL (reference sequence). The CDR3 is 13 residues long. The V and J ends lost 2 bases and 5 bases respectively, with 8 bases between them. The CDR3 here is CASSQSWGDTQYF. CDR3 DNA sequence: TGTGCCAGCAGCCAAAGCTGGGGAGATACGCAGTATTTT.

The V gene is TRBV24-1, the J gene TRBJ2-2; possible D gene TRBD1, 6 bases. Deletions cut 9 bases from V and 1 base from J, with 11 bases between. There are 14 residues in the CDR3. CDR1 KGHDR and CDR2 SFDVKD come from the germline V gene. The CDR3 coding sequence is TGTGCCACCTCCGGGACAAGGAACACCGGGGAGCTGTTTTTT. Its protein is CATSGTRNTGELFF.

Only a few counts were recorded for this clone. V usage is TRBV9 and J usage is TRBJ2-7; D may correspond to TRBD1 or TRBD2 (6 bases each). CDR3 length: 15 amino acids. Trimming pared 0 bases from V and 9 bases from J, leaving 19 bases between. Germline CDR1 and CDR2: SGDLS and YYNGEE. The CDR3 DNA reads TGTGCCAGCAGCGTAGCCGGGGGCGTCCCTGAGGGGCAGTACGTC. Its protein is CASSVAGGVPEGQYV.

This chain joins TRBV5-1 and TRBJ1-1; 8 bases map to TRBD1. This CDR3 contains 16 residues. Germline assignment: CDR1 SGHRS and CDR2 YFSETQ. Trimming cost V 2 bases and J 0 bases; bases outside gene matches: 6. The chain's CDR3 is CASSFGTGAMNTEAFF. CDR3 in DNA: TGCGCCAGCAGCTTCGGGACAGGAGCAATGAACACTGAAGCTTTCTTT. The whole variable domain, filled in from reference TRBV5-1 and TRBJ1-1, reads KAGVTQTPRYLIKTRGQQVTLSCSPISGHRSVSWYQQTPGQGLQFLFEYFSETQRNKGNFPGRFSGRQFSNSRSEMNVSTLELGDSALYLCASSFGTGAMNTEAFFGQGTRLTVV.

This chain's CDR3 is CASSQDGSAGAQHF. As DNA, the CDR3 is TGTGCCAGCAGCCAAGATGGGTCAGCCGGGGCCCAGCATTTT. The genes are TRBV3-1 (or the pseudogene TRBV3-2) and TRBJ1-5; D not certain. Germline loops: CDR1 LGHDT, CDR2 YNNKEL (reference sequence). Deletions cut 0 bases from V and 11 bases from J, with 14 bases between. The CDR3 is 14 amino acids.

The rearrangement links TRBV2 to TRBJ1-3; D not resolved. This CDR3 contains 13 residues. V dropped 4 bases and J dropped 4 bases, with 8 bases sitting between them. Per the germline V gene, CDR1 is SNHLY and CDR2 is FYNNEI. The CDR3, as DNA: TGTGCCAGCAGTGGGGCAAGGGGAAACACCATATATTTT. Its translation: CASSGARGNTIYF.

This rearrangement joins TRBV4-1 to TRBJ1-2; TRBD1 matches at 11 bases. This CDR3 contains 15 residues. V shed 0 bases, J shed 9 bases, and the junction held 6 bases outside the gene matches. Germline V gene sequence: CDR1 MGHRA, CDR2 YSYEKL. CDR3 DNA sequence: TGCGCCAGCAGCCAAGAACGGACAGGGGGCATGAGCTACACCTTC. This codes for CASSQERTGGMSYTF.

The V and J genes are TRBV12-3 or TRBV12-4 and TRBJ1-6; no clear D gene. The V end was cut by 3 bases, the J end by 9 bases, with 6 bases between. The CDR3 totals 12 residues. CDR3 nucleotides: TGTGCCAGCAGTTTGAAAGGTTCACCCCTCCACTTT. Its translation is CASSLKGSPLHF.

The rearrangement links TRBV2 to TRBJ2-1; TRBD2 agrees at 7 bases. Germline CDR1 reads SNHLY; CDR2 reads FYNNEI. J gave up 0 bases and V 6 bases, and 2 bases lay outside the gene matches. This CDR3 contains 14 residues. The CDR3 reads CASSGGSSYNEQFF. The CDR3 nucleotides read TGTGCCAGCAGCGGGGGGAGCTCCTACAATGAGCAGTTCTTC.

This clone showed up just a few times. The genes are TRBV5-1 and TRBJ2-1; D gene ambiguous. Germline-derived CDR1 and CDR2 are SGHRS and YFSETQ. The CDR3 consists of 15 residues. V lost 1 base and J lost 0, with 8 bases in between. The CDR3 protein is CASSLRPYSYNEQFF. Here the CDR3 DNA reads TGCGCCAGCAGCTTGAGGCCCTACTCCTACAATGAGCAGTTCTTC.

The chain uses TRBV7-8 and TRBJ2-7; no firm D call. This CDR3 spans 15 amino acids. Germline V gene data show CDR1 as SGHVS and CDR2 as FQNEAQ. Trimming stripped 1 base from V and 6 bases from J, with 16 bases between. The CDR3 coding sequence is TGTGCCAGCAGCTTAGGATCGGGTCGCTTCTCCGAGCAGTACTTC. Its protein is CASSLGSGRFSEQYF.